These 7 T cell receptor beta chains were sequenced from one sample in a study of cytomegalovirus exposure and HLA in healthy donors. PCR primers comprised 60 Vbeta and 13 Jbeta primers. Sequenced by immunoSEQ multiplex PCR; TCRdb stores in-frame clones only, minus some. The sample has roughly 150,000 clones, 65% to 80% seen once. The sample was PBMCs. All receptors derive from a man between 18 and 35 years old in good health and CMV-seropositive.

This chain links TRBV6-5 with TRBJ1-1; TRBD1 matches 7 bases. This CDR3 has 14 amino acids. Germline trimming cut 6 bases from V and 0 bases from J; bases unmatched to any gene: 4. CDR1 and CDR2 (germline): MNHEY, SVGAGI. CDR3 sequence: CASRNRGMNTEAFF. The CDR3 DNA sequence: TGTGCCAGCAGAAACAGGGGTATGAACACTGAAGCTTTCTTT.

The chain couples TRBV5-1 to TRBJ1-2; weak D call: TRBD1 (5 bases). V lost 4 bases to trimming and J lost 7 bases, with 17 bases between them. Germline V gives CDR1 SGHRS, CDR2 YFSETQ. The CDR3 contains 14 residues. CDR3 residues: CASSVTEGGVGYTF. The CDR3 DNA follows: TGCGCCAGCAGCGTCACCGAGGGAGGGGTTGGCTACACCTTC.

The chain recombines TRBV4-2 with TRBJ2-1; perhaps TRBD2 as D (6 bases). V was cut by 3 bases and J by 3 bases, with 12 bases left in between. This CDR3 has 15 residues. In germline, CDR1 is LGHNA, CDR2 YNFKEQ. CDR3 residues: CASSQGWDFYNEQFF. DNA of the CDR3: TGTGCCAGCAGCCAGGGTTGGGACTTCTACAATGAGCAGTTCTTC.

The chain is built from TRBV5-1 and TRBJ2-5; D gene unclear. CDR3 length equals 15 residues. Trimming shortened V by 2 bases and J by 5 bases, and 16 bases separated the two germline ends. Germline CDR1 SGHRS, CDR2 YFSETQ. The CDR3 is CASSLLDPSRETQYF. Here the CDR3 DNA reads TGCGCCAGCAGCTTATTAGACCCCTCGAGGGAGACCCAGTACTTC.

The genes are TRBV30 and TRBJ2-6; maybe TRBD2 (5 bases). The CDR3 covers 17 residues. Trimming removed 3 bases from V and 4 bases from J, with 19 bases in between. In germline, CDR1 is GTSNPN, CDR2 SVGIG (reference sequence). CDR3 sequence: CAWSARGLLRGANVLTF. The DNA of the CDR3 is TGTGCCTGGAGCGCTCGAGGGCTGCTTAGAGGGGCCAACGTCCTGACTTTC.

The chain links TRBV9 to TRBJ2-5; D may be TRBD2 (5 bases). There are 13 residues in the CDR3. The V end lost 4 bases, the J end lost 4 bases, and 11 bases lay between the germline ends. Germline CDR1 is SGDLS and CDR2 is YYNGEE. The CDR3 region is CASSSQAGETQYF. In nucleotides, the CDR3 is TGTGCCAGCAGCTCCCAGGCGGGAGAGACCCAGTACTTC.

The genes are TRBV11-3 and TRBJ2-2; D possibly corresponds to TRBD2 (5 bases). Germline CDR1 reads SGHNT; CDR2 reads YENEEA. The V gene lost 1 base and the J gene lost 1 base, with 7 bases spanning the gap. The CDR3 has 15 amino acids. CDR3 residues: CASSLGRGNTGELFF. The CDR3 DNA reads as TGTGCCAGCAGCTTAGGACGGGGGAACACCGGGGAGCTGTTTTTT.